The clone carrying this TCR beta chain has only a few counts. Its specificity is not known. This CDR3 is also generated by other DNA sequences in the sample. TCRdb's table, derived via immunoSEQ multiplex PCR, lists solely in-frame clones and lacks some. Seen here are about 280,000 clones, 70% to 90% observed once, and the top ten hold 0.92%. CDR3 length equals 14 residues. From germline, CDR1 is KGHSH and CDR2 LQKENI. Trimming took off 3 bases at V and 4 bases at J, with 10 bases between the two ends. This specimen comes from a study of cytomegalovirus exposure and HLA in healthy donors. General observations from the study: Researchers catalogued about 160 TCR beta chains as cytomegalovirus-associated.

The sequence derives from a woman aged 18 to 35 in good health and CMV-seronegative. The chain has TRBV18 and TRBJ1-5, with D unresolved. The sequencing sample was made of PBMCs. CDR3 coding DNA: TGTGCCAGCTCACCCTTGGGAGGAAATCAGCCCCAGCATTTT. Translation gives CASSPLGGNQPQHF.